A selection of T cell receptor beta chains follows, all from one sample in a study of blood T cell repertoires in COVID-19. TCRdb's table, derived via immunoSEQ multiplex PCR, lists solely in-frame clones and lacks some. The sample yields 80,000 to 90,000 clones, about four fifths seen once. Source material: peripheral blood. All receptors come from a woman aged 70-85 years with acute or convalescent COVID-19. Each CDR3 is given with its conserved first and last residue. A D gene is named only where the DNA matches it firmly. Not every row has a clone size; where given, it reads once, few, many or a size class.

D | J | size | V | CDR3 | DNA
. | TRBJ2-4 | . | TRBV19 | CASSPPAEHIQYF | TGTGCCAGTTCTCCCCCGGCGGAACACATTCAGTACTTC
TRBD1 | TRBJ2-1 | . | TRBV29-1 | CSARWGQYNEQFF | TGCAGCGCAAGATGGGGACAGTACAATGAGCAGTTCTTC
. | TRBJ2-3 | . | TRBV7-3 | CASTKGGAADTQYF | TGTGCCAGCACCAAGGGCGGGGCGGCAGATACGCAGTATTTT
TRBD2 | TRBJ2-5 | . | TRBV5-1 | CASSFSSGGETQYF | TGCGCCAGCAGCTTTAGTAGCGGGGGGGAGACCCAGTACTTC
TRBD1 | TRBJ1-5 | . | TRBV7-3 | CASSPRTGRHQPQHF | TGTGCCAGCAGCCCCCGGACAGGGAGGCATCAGCCCCAGCATTTT
TRBD1 | TRBJ2-1 | medium-sized | TRBV7-8 | CASSLPPGQGAEQFF | TGTGCCAGCAGCCTTCCCCCGGGACAGGGCGCCGAGCAGTTCTTC
. | TRBJ1-4 | . | TRBV15 | CATSNPATNEKLFF | TGTGCCACCAGCAACCCAGCAACTAATGAAAAACTGTTTTTT
. | TRBJ2-1 | . | TRBV7-9 | CASSRGYNEQFF | TGTGCCAGCAGCCGGGGGTACAATGAGCAGTTCTTC
TRBD1 | TRBJ1-1 | once | TRBV6-1 | CASSGQGAVGDTEAFF | TGTGCCAGCAGTGGACAGGGGGCAGTGGGGGACACTGAAGCTTTCTTT
. | TRBJ2-7 | . | TRBV27 | CASSGTGELRTYEQYF | TGTGCCAGCAGCGGGACGGGGGAACTACGAACCTACGAGCAGTACTTC
. | TRBJ1-6 | . | TRBV9 | CASSVAQDPNSPLHF | TGTGCCAGCAGCGTAGCACAGGACCCTAATTCACCCCTCCACTTT
. | TRBJ2-3 | . | TRBV5-5 | CASSLVAGKDTQYF | TGTGCCAGCAGCTTGGTGGCAGGGAAAGATACGCAGTATTTT
TRBD2 | TRBJ2-6 | . | TRBV3-1/TRBV3-2 | CASSQGFRGGNSGANVLTF | TGTGCCAGCAGCCAAGGGTTTCGCGGGGGGAACTCTGGGGCCAACGTCCTGACTTTC
. | TRBJ1-2 | . | TRBV2 | CASSTGTSSGYTF | TGTGCCAGCAGTACGGGAACCTCCAGTGGCTACACCTTC
. | TRBJ1-6 | . | TRBV29-1 | CSVTPGLMANSPLHF | TGCAGCGTCACACCGGGACTTATGGCTAATTCACCCCTCCACTTT
. | TRBJ2-7 | . | TRBV5-5 | CASAKEGVTTYEQYF | TGTGCCAGCGCCAAAGAAGGGGTGACGACCTACGAGCAGTACTTC
TRBD2 | TRBJ2-1 | once | TRBV10-3 | CAISEGTSGHNEQFF | TGTGCCATCAGTGAAGGGACTAGCGGACACAATGAGCAGTTCTTC
. | TRBJ1-2 | . | TRBV2 | CASSEIAIYGYTF | TGTGCCAGCAGTGAAATAGCCATCTATGGCTACACCTTC
. | TRBJ1-5 | once | TRBV19 | CASTLDRLYSNQPQHF | TGTGCCAGTACCCTGGACAGACTTTATAGCAATCAGCCCCAGCATTTT